This T cell receptor (beta chain) was observed in a study of cytomegalovirus exposure and HLA in healthy donors. Points from the study as a whole: A later analysis showed HLA-associated TCR beta chains outstripping equally common others in clonal expansion. Reported performance of the classifier showed diagnosis of cytomegalovirus status with high specificity and sensitivity.

The PCR employed 60 Vbeta primers together with 13 Jbeta primers. Authors' methods: Later, some 79 million unique TCR beta chains were counted in an analysis, and about 10 million of them were shared. Using immunoSEQ multiplex PCR, the repertoire was profiled, and TCRdb retains in-frame clones only, with some absent. V and J calls plus clone size are reproduced from that table; the DNA served to infer D and trimming. This specimen shows 56,000 or so clones; the ten leading clones hold around 2.3%. All donors participated as healthy donors of bone marrow. The CDR3 is 13 residues long. Trimming took off 0 bases at V and 5 bases at J, with 5 bases between the two ends. Germline V gene lookup returns CDR1 MNHEY and CDR2 SVGAGI. Concerning this clone itself: Its specificity is not known.

The material sequenced was PBMCs. This clonotype was obtained from a female donor in good health and CMV-seronegative. The chain links TRBV6-5 to TRBJ2-4; D is undetermined. The CDR3 protein is CASSYSYQNIQYF. In nucleotides, the CDR3 is TGTGCCAGCAGTTACTCGTATCAAAACATTCAGTACTTC.